This T cell receptor (beta chain) was documented in a study of blood T cell repertoires in COVID-19. For the study at large: Specimens from acute and convalescent COVID-19 originated in the United States, Italy and Spain. Nucleic acid was either cDNA or gDNA, and it came from T cells, B-cell-depleted T cells, or PBMCs.

In the authors' workflow: Cell counts per sample came from amplifying reference gene primers. Repertoires were generated with immunoSEQ multiplex PCR, while TCRdb's copy carries only in-frame clones and drops some. Clone size and the V and J calls come from that table; the DNA yielded D and trimming. Here the sample spans 150,000 to 200,000 clones, about 81% being singletons. The trim removed 9 bases at V and 7 bases at J, leaving 4 bases unmatched. This CDR3 is built from 13 residues. CDR1 and CDR2 (germline): LNHDA, SQIVND (reference sequence). The source material was peripheral blood. The receptor was isolated from a man aged 55 to 70 with active or convalescent COVID-19. V and J are TRBV19 and TRBJ1-6, with 9 bases lining up with TRBD1. The CDR3 coding sequence is TGTGCCAGCCAGGGACAGGGCAATTCACCCCTCCACTTT. Translating gives CASQGQGNSPLHF.